Below, one T cell receptor beta chain is given with its context. The antigen is undetermined. The donors were members of the validation cohort, which comprised roughly 130 subjects and was separate from the first cohort of 600 to 850 subjects. The data belong to a study of cytomegalovirus exposure and HLA in healthy donors. Findings of the study overall: Rare TCR sequences predominated, though certain public TCRs were found in many donors. Subsequent analysis revealed that first-cohort TCR clusters tended to co-occur in the 120 or so validation repertoires.

Sequencing was performed with immunoSEQ multiplex PCR; in TCRdb, only in-frame clones are kept and a portion is missing. The table shows 45,000 to 60,000 clones, with approximately 95% occurring only once. The CDR3 extends over 19 amino acids. From germline, CDR1 is ENHRY and CDR2 SYGVKD. The V and J ends lost 11 bases and 0 bases, in that order; junction bases with no gene match: 15. V and J are TRBV10-3 and TRBJ2-3; 15 bases map to TRBD2. This TCR derives from a woman between 18 and 30 years old in good health and CMV-seronegative. Sample: PBMCs. CDR3 residues: CAARRTSGRVPASTDTQYF. The DNA of the CDR3 is TGTGCCGCCCGGCGGACTAGCGGGAGGGTCCCTGCTAGCACAGATACGCAGTATTTT.